Following are 31 T cell receptor beta chains from one sample sequenced in a study of OX40 agonist ivuxolimab in advanced cancers. Libraries came from the immunoSEQ multiplex PCR assay. The table was pulled from immuneACCESS by TCRdb, which kept in-frame rearrangements only. Such tables lose some clones; where checked, under half of the loss comes from unresolved V genes, and the rest has no known cause. This sample comprises 60,000 to 65,000 clones, roughly four fifths of them detected only once. The ten largest clones take up 0.7% of the sample. The sequencing used CD4+ or CD8+ T cells sorted from blood, collected in a trial of the OX40 agonist ivuxolimab. The receptors derive from an adult with an advanced solid tumor such as melanoma, head and neck, liver or kidney cancer.

This clone was detected only once. V is TRBV11-2 and J is TRBJ2-1; 7 nucleotides line up with TRBD1. The CDR3 covers 16 residues. Germline V gene data show CDR1 as SGHAT and CDR2 as FQNNGV. J was trimmed by 8 bases and V by 5 bases; bases with no gene match: 15. CDR3 sequence (DNA): TGTGCCAGCAGCCCTGGGCGGAAGTCACAGGGGCATGAGCAGTTCTTC. The encoded protein is CASSPGRKSQGHEQFF.

The gene calls are TRBV15 and TRBJ2-1, with 10 bases matching TRBD2. Germline CDR1 LNHNV, CDR2 YYDKDF (reference sequence). The CDR3 is 20 residues long. The ends lost 0 bases at V and 10 bases at J; junction bases unmatched: 21. Here the CDR3 reads CATSRDGPGLGLAVFWEQFF. The CDR3 coding sequence is TGTGCCACCAGCAGAGATGGGCCGGGTCTAGGACTAGCGGTTTTTTGGGAGCAGTTCTTC.

This rearrangement joins TRBV6-6 to TRBJ2-7; maybe TRBD1 (5 bases). Germline assignment: CDR1 MNHNY and CDR2 SVGAGI (reference sequence). This CDR3 is built from 13 residues. V lost 2 bases, J lost 4 bases, and 9 bases lay in between. In nucleotides, the CDR3 is TGTGCCAGCAGTTACGTTCCAGGGTACGAGCAGTACTTC. Translation gives CASSYVPGYEQYF.

This chain uses TRBV7-9 with TRBJ1-6; no clear D. Trimming took 5 bases from V and 5 from J, leaving 16 bases between them. The CDR3 loop spans 16 amino acids. Germline CDR1 reads SEHNR; CDR2 reads FQNEAQ (reference sequence). Here the CDR3 reads CASSAPPGRNNSPLHF. The CDR3 bases are TGTGCCAGCAGCGCCCCCCCGGGAAGAAATAATTCACCCCTCCACTTT. Full variable domain (missing parts from reference TRBV7-9 and TRBJ1-6): DTGVSQNPRHKITKRGQNVTFRCDPISEHNRLYWYRQTLGQGPEFLTYFQNEAQLEKSRLLSDRFSAERPKGSFSTLEIQRTEQGDSAMYLCASSAPPGRNNSPLHFGNGTRLTVT.

The chain recombines TRBV27 with TRBJ1-4; D possibly corresponds to TRBD1 (5 bases). Germline CDR1 reads MNHEY; CDR2 reads SMNVEV (reference sequence). CDR3 length equals 16 residues. V gave up 0 bases and J gave up 0 bases, with 8 bases separating them. Here the CDR3 reads CASSLSKGATNEKLFF. The DNA for the CDR3 is TGTGCCAGCAGTTTATCGAAAGGGGCAACTAATGAAAAACTGTTTTTT.

This rearrangement joins TRBV5-6 to TRBJ2-6, with D hard to call. Trimming shortened V by 2 bases and J by 2 bases, and 14 bases separated the two germline ends. The CDR3 contains 17 residues. Per the germline V gene, CDR1 is SGHDT and CDR2 is YYEEEE. The CDR3: CASSFFENEAGANVLTF. CDR3 coding DNA: TGTGCCAGCAGCTTTTTCGAGAATGAGGCTGGGGCCAACGTCCTGACTTTC.

CDR3 in amino acids: CASRVASGRGEQFF. The CDR3 nucleotides are TGTGCCAGCCGAGTTGCCAGCGGGAGAGGCGAGCAGTTCTTC. The rearrangement uses TRBV19 and TRBJ2-1, with 8 bases fitting TRBD2. The junction had 14 bases not matched to a gene; V was cut back by 9 bases and J by 10 bases. Per germline, CDR1 LNHDA and CDR2 SQIVND (reference sequence). The length of the CDR3 is 14 residues.

In this sample, this clone turned up a few times. The chain uses TRBV6-6 and TRBJ1-5; TRBD1 matches 9 bases. Germline V gene lookup returns CDR1 MNHNY and CDR2 SVGAGI (reference sequence). This CDR3 region has 15 residues. J was trimmed by 5 bases and V by 2 bases; bases with no gene match: 4. The CDR3 DNA reads as TGTGCCAGCAGTTACCCGGGGACAGGGCATCAGCCCCAGCATTTT. Amino acid sequence: CASSYPGTGHQPQHF.

The CDR3 reads CASSSGQGAFGYGYTF. Written as DNA, the CDR3 is TGTGCCAGCAGCAGCGGACAGGGAGCGTTTGGCTATGGCTACACCTTC. This chain links TRBV5-4 with TRBJ1-2, with 8 bases that match TRBD1. Per the germline V gene, CDR1 is SGHNT and CDR2 is YYREEE (reference sequence). The trim removed 4 bases at V and 4 bases at J, leaving 12 bases unmatched. This CDR3 comprises 16 residues.

This clone was detected a few times. This chain connects TRBV4-2 to TRBJ1-5, with D perhaps matching TRBD1 (5 bases). V was shortened by 3 bases and J by 4 bases, with 7 bases between the two germline ends. The CDR3 sequence is 13 residues long. In germline, CDR1 is LGHNA, CDR2 YNFKEQ. The CDR3: CASSQGENQPQHF. CDR3 DNA: TGTGCCAGCAGCCAGGGGGAGAATCAGCCCCAGCATTTT.

The chain is built from TRBV7-7 and TRBJ2-1, with 10 nucleotides matching TRBD1. The germline gives CDR1 SSHAT, CDR2 FNYEAQ (reference sequence). The CDR3 is made up of 18 amino acids. After removal of 4 bases from V and 7 bases from J, the junction contained 16 bases not matched to a gene. Written as DNA, the CDR3 is TGTGCCAGCAGCTCCCTTCCCCGAGGGACAGGGGTTAAGAATGAGCAGTTCTTC. Translation: CASSSLPRGTGVKNEQFF.

The rearrangement links TRBV6-1 to TRBJ2-7; D gene ambiguous. The CDR3 sequence is 13 residues long. Germline CDR1 MNHNS, CDR2 SASEGT. Between the trimmed V and J ends, which lost 11 bases and 0 bases, there was a span of 14 bases. This CDR3 reads CALRLSSSYEQYF. The CDR3 nucleotides read TGTGCCCTCAGGTTGAGCAGCTCCTACGAGCAGTACTTC.

This clone turned up a few times. The rearrangement joins TRBV30 to TRBJ1-5; TRBD1 agrees at 7 bases. The CDR3 has 15 residues. Germline V gene sequence: CDR1 GTSNPN, CDR2 SVGIG (reference sequence). The J segment lost 2 bases and the V segment lost 2 bases, leaving 6 bases of the junction unmatched. CDR3 protein: CAWSKGAGGNQPQHF. CDR3 nucleotides: TGTGCCTGGAGTAAGGGGGCAGGTGGCAATCAGCCCCAGCATTTT.

The V call is TRBV10-3, the J call TRBJ1-2; TRBD1 might be the D (6 bases). CDR3 length: 12 residues. The germline gives CDR1 ENHRY, CDR2 SYGVKD. Trimming left V 10 bases short and J 14 bases short, with 23 bases between. The CDR3 nucleotides read TGTGCCACAGGGACACGGCCTATCGCCAAGACCTTC. Encoded protein: CATGTRPIAKTF.

J is TRBJ1-3 and V is TRBV11-2; D may be TRBD1 (6 bases). V gave up 1 base and J gave up 0 bases, with 10 bases separating them. CDR1 and CDR2 from the germline V gene are SGHAT and FQNNGV. The CDR3 contains 16 residues. The CDR3 DNA reads as TGTGCCAGCAGCTTAGTCCGGACAGCCTCTGGAAACACCATATATTTT. Its translation: CASSLVRTASGNTIYF.

Notes on this clone: A read error may produce the germline difference seen at one junction end. The rearrangement joins TRBV7-2 to TRBJ2-2, with TRBD2 identical over 10 bases. Germline loops: CDR1 SGHTA, CDR2 FQGNSA. There are 15 residues in the CDR3. The CDR3 spells CASSLAGGRTGELFF. Here the CDR3 DNA reads TGTGCCAGCAGTTTAGCGGGAGGCCGGACCGGGGAGCTGTTTTTT.

This clone appeared a few times. CDR3 region: CASSLTSTGSGQETQYF. Written as DNA, the CDR3 is TGTGCCAGCAGCTTAACCTCGACAGGGAGTGGACAAGAGACCCAGTACTTC. V usage is TRBV7-2 and J usage is TRBJ2-5; 7 bases are a match to TRBD1. There are 17 residues in the CDR3. Germline CDR1 and CDR2: SGHTA and FQGNSA. Trimming took 2 bases from V and 2 from J; bases not matched to a gene: 11.

V gene TRBV6-1 combines with J gene TRBJ1-3, with D hard to call. The CDR3 consists of 13 residues. CDR1 and CDR2 from the germline V gene are MNHNS and SASEGT. V was clipped by 4 bases and J by 3 bases, with 7 bases between them. CDR3 in DNA: TGTGCCAGCAGTGTAAATAGTGGAAACACCATATATTTT. Protein: CASSVNSGNTIYF.

The chain joins TRBV6-5 to TRBJ2-7; D unresolved. Deletions cut 5 bases from V and 0 bases from J, with 11 bases between. This CDR3 spans 14 amino acids. The germline CDR1 and CDR2 sequences are MNHEY and SVGAGI. The CDR3 protein is CASSRTASSYEQYF. The CDR3 DNA reads TGTGCCAGCAGTCGGACCGCTAGCTCCTACGAGCAGTACTTC.

The V gene is TRBV2, the J gene TRBJ2-1; 8 positions agree with TRBD1. The trim removed 6 bases at V and 0 bases at J, leaving 7 bases unmatched. CDR1 SNHLY and CDR2 FYNNEI come from the germline V gene. CDR3 length: 16 amino acids. CDR3 loop: CASSLTGGSSYNEQFF. CDR3 coding DNA: TGTGCCAGCAGCCTAACAGGGGGGAGCTCCTACAATGAGCAGTTCTTC.

This clone appeared a single time. The chain uses TRBV5-1 and TRBJ2-1; no definite D call. The CDR3 contains 14 residues. Deletions cut 3 bases from V and 4 bases from J, with 11 bases between. Germline lookup yields CDR1 SGHRS and CDR2 YFSETQ. In DNA, the CDR3 is TGCGCCAGCAGCTCGGGTGACGGATACAATGAGCAGTTCTTC. Translation gives CASSSGDGYNEQFF.

The chain combines TRBV11-2 with TRBJ2-7; 9 bases match TRBD1. After removal of 6 bases from V and 6 bases from J, the junction contained 6 bases not matched to a gene. Germline CDR1 is SGHAT and CDR2 is FQNNGV. This CDR3 contains 13 residues. The CDR3 DNA sequence: TGTGCCAGCAGTCTAGGGGGACAGGGCGAGCAGTACTTC. Translated, it gives CASSLGGQGEQYF.

The V call is TRBV7-9, the J call TRBJ2-2; 10 bases are a match to TRBD2. With 3 bases clipped from V and 6 bases from J, the junction kept 4 bases outside the gene matches. The CDR3 is 15 residues long. Germline V gene lookup returns CDR1 SEHNR and CDR2 FQNEAQ (reference sequence). CDR3 DNA sequence: TGTGCCAGCAGCTTCTTCCTAGCGGGAGCCGGGGAGCTGTTTTTT. Protein sequence: CASSFFLAGAGELFF. The whole variable domain, filled in from reference TRBV7-9 and TRBJ2-2, reads DTGVSQNPRHKITKRGQNVTFRCDPISEHNRLYWYRQTLGQGPEFLTYFQNEAQLEKSRLLSDRFSAERPKGSFSTLEIQRTEQGDSAMYLCASSFFLAGAGELFFGEGSRLTVL.

The rearrangement uses TRBV5-4 and TRBJ2-5; TRBD2 matches 10 bases. CDR1 is SGHNT, CDR2 YYREEE, per germline (reference sequence). Unmatched junction bases numbered 7, after V lost 4 bases and J lost 4 bases. CDR3 size: 15 residues. The CDR3 nucleotides are TGTGCCAGCAGCCCAGCGGGAGGGCCTGGAGAGACCCAGTACTTC. Translating it yields CASSPAGGPGETQYF.

This clone has a count of ten or more. V and J are TRBV27 and TRBJ1-3; maybe TRBD1 (6 bases). V was trimmed by 5 bases and J by 0 bases, leaving 11 bases between them. This CDR3 region has 15 residues. The germline V gene encodes CDR1 MNHEY and CDR2 SMNVEV (reference sequence). The CDR3 DNA reads TGTGCCAGCAGTAGGGGGGGGTCCTCTGGAAACACCATATATTTT. Its translation: CASSRGGSSGNTIYF.

The table lists this clone with a count of one. The chain carries TRBV5-5 and TRBJ1-5, with 7 bases fitting TRBD1. The trim removed 4 bases at V and 0 bases at J, leaving 4 bases unmatched. CDR1 is SGHKS, CDR2 YYEKEE, per germline (reference sequence). The CDR3 runs to 15 residues. The DNA of the CDR3 is TGTGCCAGCAGCGCGGGGACAGCTAGCAATCAGCCCCAGCATTTT. It encodes CASSAGTASNQPQHF.

This clone was found a few times. The genes are TRBV30 and TRBJ1-1; unclear D gene. CDR3 length: 14 amino acids. V was shortened by 0 bases and J by 1 base, with 9 bases between the two germline ends. Germline V lookup: CDR1 GTSNPN, CDR2 SVGIG (reference sequence). The CDR3 is CAWSVALGNTEAFF. The DNA for the CDR3 is TGTGCCTGGAGTGTTGCCCTGGGGAACACTGAAGCTTTCTTT.

This clone was detected once. The chain links TRBV25-1 to TRBJ1-4; D might be TRBD1 (5 bases). V was trimmed by 2 bases and J by 8 bases, leaving 12 bases between them. CDR1 MGHDK and CDR2 SYGVNS come from the germline V gene. The CDR3 length is 14 residues. The CDR3 spells CASSEGTKAEKLFF. For the CDR3, the DNA is TGTGCCAGCAGTGAAGGGACTAAGGCGGAAAAACTGTTTTTT.

This rearrangement joins TRBV2 to TRBJ1-2, with a tentative D call TRBD1 (6 bases). There are 13 residues in the CDR3. CDR1 SNHLY and CDR2 FYNNEI come from the germline V gene. Trimming took off 5 bases at V and 4 bases at J, with 11 bases between the two ends. The chain's CDR3 is CASSSEQGYGYTF. CDR3 DNA: TGTGCCAGCAGTTCAGAACAGGGCTATGGCTACACCTTC.

The chain combines TRBV7-3 with TRBJ2-6, with TRBD1 matching 9 bases. J lost 6 bases, V lost 5 bases, and 5 bases had no gene match. CDR3 length equals 15 residues. CDR1 SGHTA and CDR2 FQGTGA come from the germline V gene. The DNA for the CDR3 is TGTGCCAGCAGCCCGACAGGGGGTGAGGCCAACGTCCTGACTTTC. This sequence encodes CASSPTGGEANVLTF.

The genes are TRBV12-1 and TRBJ1-1. TRBV12-1 is shown as a pseudogene. The CDR3 has 18 amino acids. The CDR3 coding sequence is TGTGCCAGCAGCTTTCCCATTCTTAAGGTGGAGGGCAAAGAAGGAGCTTTCTTT. Its translation is CASSFPILKVEGKEGAFF.